These 21 T cell receptor beta chains were sequenced from one sample in a study of technical replicates of blood from a handful of donors. Sequencing was performed with immunoSEQ multiplex PCR; in TCRdb, only in-frame clones are kept and a portion is missing. This table holds 45,000 to 55,000 clones, approximately 94% found once. Sequencing used T cells isolated from PBMCs. These receptors were collected from a human donor in good health.

The CDR3 sequence is CASSSWVSSERTREQFF. CDR3 sequence (DNA): TGCGCCAGCAGCTCCTGGGTTAGTAGCGAACGGACGCGTGAGCAGTTCTTC. The rearrangement links TRBV5-1 to TRBJ2-1, with a possible D match to TRBD2 (5 bases). Germline lookup yields CDR1 SGHRS and CDR2 YFSETQ. V was cut by 3 bases and J by 9 bases, with 25 bases left in between. The CDR3 contains 17 residues.

The rearrangement links TRBV7-3 to TRBJ1-2, with 8 bases matching TRBD1. V was pared by 6 bases and J by 5 bases, with 5 bases of the junction left unmatched. The CDR3 is 13 residues long. Per germline, CDR1 SGHTA and CDR2 FQGTGA. CDR3 coding DNA: TGTGCCAGCAGTTCAGGACAGGGTTATGGCTACACCTTC. It encodes CASSSGQGYGYTF.

The chain is built from TRBV7-2 and TRBJ2-7; D is perhaps TRBD2 (5 bases). The CDR3 is made up of 14 amino acids. The V end was cut by 3 bases, the J end by 2 bases, with 11 bases between. Germline lookup yields CDR1 SGHTA and CDR2 FQGNSA. CDR3 sequence reads: CASSFGKGPYEQYF. The CDR3 nucleotides read TGTGCCAGCAGCTTCGGGAAAGGCCCCTACGAGCAGTACTTC.

V usage is TRBV11-2 and J usage is TRBJ1-2; the match to TRBD1 covers 8 bases. With 5 bases clipped from V and 3 bases from J, the junction kept 2 bases outside the gene matches. In germline, CDR1 is SGHAT, CDR2 FQNNGV. The CDR3 runs 13 residues. The CDR3: CASSAQGDYGYTF. CDR3 bases: TGTGCCAGCAGCGCACAGGGGGACTATGGCTACACCTTC.

The V call is TRBV9, the J call TRBJ2-2; D is ambiguous. V dropped 1 base and J dropped 0 bases, with 10 bases sitting between them. Germline lookup yields CDR1 SGDLS and CDR2 YYNGEE. This CDR3 comprises 16 residues. Here the CDR3 reads CASSVSTGPNTGELFF. The CDR3 coding sequence is TGTGCCAGCAGCGTATCCACTGGGCCGAACACCGGGGAGCTGTTTTTT.

The V gene is TRBV28, the J gene TRBJ1-5; unclear D gene. CDR1 is MDHEN and CDR2 is SYDVKM in the germline V gene. The V gene lost 4 bases and the J gene lost 11 bases, with 9 bases spanning the gap. This CDR3 comprises 11 residues. The DNA for the CDR3 is TGTGCCAGCAGTTCCTCGGGTACCCAGCATTTT. The encoded protein is CASSSSGTQHF.

The CDR3 spells CASSGTGGEETQYF. The CDR3 coding sequence is TGTGCCAGCAGCGGGACAGGGGGGGAAGAGACCCAGTACTTC. The chain couples TRBV6-5 to TRBJ2-5, with 11 bases identical to TRBD1. The V and J ends lost 6 bases and 3 bases, in that order; junction bases with no gene match: 3. CDR1 and CDR2 (germline): MNHEY, SVGAGI. CDR3 length equals 14 residues.

This clone turned up a few times. V and J are TRBV11-2 and TRBJ2-7; TRBD1 might be the D (6 bases). Trimming cost V 3 bases and J 2 bases, with 11 bases left between them. This CDR3 is 14 amino acids long. Germline values: CDR1 SGHAT, CDR2 FQNNGV. CDR3 in DNA: TGTGCCAGCAGCTTCTCCAGGGGCGCCTACGAGCAGTACTTC. Protein sequence: CASSFSRGAYEQYF.

The rearrangement joins TRBV9 to TRBJ2-1, with D hard to call. V was cut by 3 bases and J by 0 bases, with 13 bases left in between. CDR1 is SGDLS and CDR2 is YYNGEE in the germline V gene. This CDR3 is built from 16 residues. The CDR3 here is CASSAFGESSYNEQFF. The CDR3 coding sequence is TGTGCCAGCAGCGCCTTCGGAGAGAGCTCCTACAATGAGCAGTTCTTC. The variable domain in full, completed from reference TRBV9 and TRBJ2-1, reads DSGVTQTPKHLITATGQRVTLRCSPRSGDLSVYWYQQSLDQGLQFLIQYYNGEERAKGNILERFSAQQFPDLHSELNLSSLELGDSALYFCASSAFGESSYNEQFFGPGTRLTVL.

CDR3 amino acids: CASSLDGGQSNSPLHF. CDR3 DNA: TGTGCCAGCAGCTTAGATGGGGGACAAAGTAATTCACCCCTCCACTTT. The rearrangement uses TRBV7-9 and TRBJ1-6, with D possibly being TRBD1 (6 bases). This CDR3 contains 16 residues. Trimming removed 1 base at V and 6 bases at J, with 13 bases between. Germline V CDR1 and CDR2: SEHNR, FQNEAQ (reference sequence).

The J gene is TRBJ1-5, the V gene TRBV5-1, with D tentatively TRBD1 (6 bases). This CDR3 comprises 16 residues. With 0 bases removed from V and 5 bases from J, the gap between germline ends came to 15 bases. Germline CDR1 and CDR2: SGHRS and YFSETQ. The CDR3 loop reads CASSLGAGANDQPQHF. DNA for the CDR3: TGCGCCAGCAGCTTGGGTGCAGGGGCAAACGATCAGCCCCAGCATTTT.

The V call is TRBV6-5, the J call TRBJ2-3; D not resolved. CDR3 length equals 11 residues. Germline V lookup: CDR1 MNHEY, CDR2 SVGAGI. Trimming took off 10 bases at V and 4 bases at J, with 9 bases between the two ends. This CDR3 reads CAIVTADTQYF. CDR3 in DNA: TGTGCCATTGTCACAGCAGATACGCAGTATTTT.

The gene calls are TRBV11-3 and TRBJ2-1; 7 nucleotides line up with TRBD2. This CDR3 is built from 17 residues. Germline V gene lookup returns CDR1 SGHNT and CDR2 YENEEA. The V and J ends lost 5 bases and 0 bases, in that order; junction bases with no gene match: 10. CDR3 in amino acids: CASSPRGSSGSYNEQFF. For the CDR3, the DNA is TGTGCCAGCAGCCCCCGCGGGTCTAGCGGCTCCTACAATGAGCAGTTCTTC.

CDR3 in DNA: TGTGCCAGCAGCTTAATTCCCGGGACAGGGAGTGAAAAACTGTTTTTT. It specifies CASSLIPGTGSEKLFF. This chain links TRBV7-8 with TRBJ1-4; 9 bases fit TRBD1. This CDR3 has 16 residues. CDR1 is SGHVS, CDR2 FQNEAQ, per germline. With 2 bases clipped from V and 7 bases from J, the junction kept 8 bases outside the gene matches.

The CDR3 reads CASSGRDRVDYGYTF. The DNA of the CDR3 is TGTGCCAGCAGCGGGAGGGACAGGGTCGACTATGGCTACACCTTC. V and J are TRBV11-3 and TRBJ1-2; TRBD1 matches at 9 bases. Germline CDR1 and CDR2: SGHNT and YENEEA. The CDR3 is 15 amino acids. V was clipped by 5 bases and J by 3 bases; unmatched bases: 7.

The V and J genes are TRBV5-4 and TRBJ2-7; a weak D match, TRBD2 (6 bases). The CDR3 runs to 16 residues. V dropped 5 bases and J dropped 2 bases, with 20 bases sitting between them. Germline V gene sequence: CDR1 SGHNT, CDR2 YYREEE (reference sequence). The CDR3 DNA sequence: TGTGCCAGCAGGGACCCGAGGGACTTAAGGGCCTACGAGCAGTACTTC. It yields the protein CASRDPRDLRAYEQYF.

The rearrangement links TRBV5-6 to TRBJ1-5; TRBD1 matches at 9 bases. Trimming removed 4 bases from V and 6 bases from J; junction bases left unmatched: 14. The CDR3 loop spans 17 amino acids. Germline V CDR1 and CDR2: SGHDT, YYEEEE. CDR3 sequence reads: CASSRGLGTGNRQPQHF. The CDR3 DNA follows: TGTGCCAGCAGCCGGGGACTAGGGACAGGGAATCGTCAGCCCCAGCATTTT.

This sequence joins TRBV11-3 and TRBJ2-7, with 7 bases fitting TRBD2. Germline lookup yields CDR1 SGHNT and CDR2 YENEEA. The V segment lost 1 base and the J segment 4 bases; nucleotides outside the gene matches: 4. The CDR3 sequence is 14 residues long. In nucleotides, the CDR3 is TGTGCCAGCAGCTTAGGAACGGGGGGTTACGAGCAGTACTTC. Protein product: CASSLGTGGYEQYF.

The chain has TRBV7-6 and TRBJ2-3; 7 bases map to TRBD2. V lost 1 base to trimming and J lost 0 bases; unmatched junction nucleotides: 4. This CDR3 has 16 amino acids. Germline CDR1 SGHVS, CDR2 FNYEAQ. The CDR3 loop reads CASSLEVGGSTDTQYF. CDR3 DNA: TGTGCCAGCAGCTTAGAAGTCGGGGGGAGCACAGATACGCAGTATTTT.

The rearrangement uses TRBV29-1 and TRBJ2-2; the D gene is possibly TRBD1 (7 bases). CDR3 size: 12 residues. Germline V CDR1 and CDR2: SQVTM, ANQGSEA. The V end lost 3 bases, the J end lost 8 bases, and 10 bases lay between the germline ends. In nucleotides, the CDR3 is TGCAGCGTTGACAGGGGGGCTGGGGAGCTGTTTTTT. Its protein is CSVDRGAGELFF.

This chain uses TRBV5-1 with TRBJ2-5; TRBD1 matches at 7 bases. The CDR3 runs to 15 residues. Germline V gene sequence: CDR1 SGHRS, CDR2 YFSETQ. The V gene end was trimmed by 2 bases and the J gene end by 2 bases; junction bases not matched to a gene: 6. The chain's CDR3 is CASSLGTASQETQYF. The CDR3 DNA sequence: TGCGCCAGCAGCTTAGGGACAGCTAGTCAAGAGACCCAGTACTTC.